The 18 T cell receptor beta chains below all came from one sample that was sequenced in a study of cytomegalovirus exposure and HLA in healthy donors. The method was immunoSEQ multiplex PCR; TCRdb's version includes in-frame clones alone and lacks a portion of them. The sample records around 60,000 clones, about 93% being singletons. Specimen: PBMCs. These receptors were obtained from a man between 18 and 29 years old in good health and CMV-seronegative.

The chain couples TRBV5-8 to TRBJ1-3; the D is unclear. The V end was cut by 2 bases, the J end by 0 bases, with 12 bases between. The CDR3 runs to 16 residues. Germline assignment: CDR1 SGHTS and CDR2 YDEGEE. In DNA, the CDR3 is TGTGCCAGCAGCTTCTTCCCGGTCCGCTCTGGAAACACCATATATTTT. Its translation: CASSFFPVRSGNTIYF.

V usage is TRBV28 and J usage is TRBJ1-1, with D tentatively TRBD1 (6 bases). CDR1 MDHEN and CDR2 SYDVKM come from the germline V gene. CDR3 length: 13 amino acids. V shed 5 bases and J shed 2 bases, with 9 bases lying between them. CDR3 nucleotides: TGTGCCAGCAGTCCCAGGGGAAACACTGAAGCTTTCTTT. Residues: CASSPRGNTEAFF. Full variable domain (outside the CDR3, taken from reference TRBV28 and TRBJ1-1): DVKVTQSSRYLVKRTGEKVFLECVQDMDHENMFWYRQDPGLGLRLIYFSYDVKMKEKGDIPEGYSVSREKKERFSLILESASTNQTSMYLCASSPRGNTEAFFGQGTRLTVV.

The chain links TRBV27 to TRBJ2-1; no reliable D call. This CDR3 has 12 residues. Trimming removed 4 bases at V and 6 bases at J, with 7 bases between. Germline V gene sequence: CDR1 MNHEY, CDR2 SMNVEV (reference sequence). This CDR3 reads CASSSFLNEQFF. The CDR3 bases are TGTGCCAGCAGTTCGTTCCTCAATGAGCAGTTCTTC.

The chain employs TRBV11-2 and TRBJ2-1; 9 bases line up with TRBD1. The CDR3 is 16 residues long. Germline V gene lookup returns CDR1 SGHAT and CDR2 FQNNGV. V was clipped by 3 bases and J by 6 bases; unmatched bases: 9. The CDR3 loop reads CASSLTGGSPGNEQFF. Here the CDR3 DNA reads TGTGCCAGCAGCTTGACAGGGGGTTCCCCCGGCAATGAGCAGTTCTTC.

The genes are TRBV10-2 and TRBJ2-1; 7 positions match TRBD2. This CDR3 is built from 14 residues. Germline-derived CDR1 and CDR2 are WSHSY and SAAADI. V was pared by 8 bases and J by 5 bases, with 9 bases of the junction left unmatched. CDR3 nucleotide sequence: TGCGCCAGCTTCCCGACGGGAGGAAACAATGAGCAGTTCTTC. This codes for CASFPTGGNNEQFF.

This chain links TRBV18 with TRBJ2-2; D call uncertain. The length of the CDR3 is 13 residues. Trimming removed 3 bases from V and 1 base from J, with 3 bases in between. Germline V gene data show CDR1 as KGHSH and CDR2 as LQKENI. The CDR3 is CASSPQNTGELFF. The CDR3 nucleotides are TGTGCCAGCTCACCTCAGAACACCGGGGAGCTGTTTTTT.

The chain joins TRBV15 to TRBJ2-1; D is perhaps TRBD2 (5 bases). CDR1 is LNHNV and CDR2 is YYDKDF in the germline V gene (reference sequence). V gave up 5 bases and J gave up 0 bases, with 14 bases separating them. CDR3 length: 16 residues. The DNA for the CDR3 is TGTGCCACCAGCCGCATCCAGCGGAGCTCCTACAATGAGCAGTTCTTC. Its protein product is CATSRIQRSSYNEQFF.

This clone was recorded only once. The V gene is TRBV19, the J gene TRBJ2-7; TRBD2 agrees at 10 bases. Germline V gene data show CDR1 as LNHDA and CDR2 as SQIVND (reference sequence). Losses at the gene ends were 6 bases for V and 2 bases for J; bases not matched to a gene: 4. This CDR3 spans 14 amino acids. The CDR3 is CASRLAGGTYEQYF. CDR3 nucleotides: TGTGCCAGTAGATTAGCGGGAGGTACCTACGAGCAGTACTTC. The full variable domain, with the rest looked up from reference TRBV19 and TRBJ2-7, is DGGITQSPKYLFRKEGQNVTLSCEQNLNHDAMYWYRQDPGQGLRLIYYSQIVNDFQKGDIAEGYSVSREKKESFPLTVTSAQKNPTAFYLCASRLAGGTYEQYFGPGTRLTVT.

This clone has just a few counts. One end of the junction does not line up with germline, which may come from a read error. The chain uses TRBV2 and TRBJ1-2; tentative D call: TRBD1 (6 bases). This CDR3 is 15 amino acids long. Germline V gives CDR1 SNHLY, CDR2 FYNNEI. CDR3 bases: TGTGCCAGCAGCGAAGGGGGAGGGGGTTCGGGTGGCTACACCTTC. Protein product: CASSEGGGGSGGYTF. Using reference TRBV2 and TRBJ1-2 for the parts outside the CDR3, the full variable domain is EPEVTQTPSHQVTQMGQEVILRCVPISNHLYFYWYRQILGQKVEFLVSFYNNEISEKSEIFDDQFSVERPDGSNFTLKIRSTKLEDSAMYFCASSEGGGGSGGYTFGSGTRLTVV.

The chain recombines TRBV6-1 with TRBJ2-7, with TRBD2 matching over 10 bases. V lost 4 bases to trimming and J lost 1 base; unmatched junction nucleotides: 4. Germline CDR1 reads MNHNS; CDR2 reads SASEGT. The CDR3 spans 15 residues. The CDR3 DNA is TGTGCCAGCAGTGCAGGACTAGCGGTATCCTACGAGCAGTACTTC. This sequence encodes CASSAGLAVSYEQYF.

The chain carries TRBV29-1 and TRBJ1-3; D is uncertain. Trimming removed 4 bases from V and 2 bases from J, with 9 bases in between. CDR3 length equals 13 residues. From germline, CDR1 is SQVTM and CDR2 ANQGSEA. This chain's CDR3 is CSVGLLPGNTIYF. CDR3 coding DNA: TGCAGCGTTGGACTACTGCCTGGAAACACCATATATTTT.

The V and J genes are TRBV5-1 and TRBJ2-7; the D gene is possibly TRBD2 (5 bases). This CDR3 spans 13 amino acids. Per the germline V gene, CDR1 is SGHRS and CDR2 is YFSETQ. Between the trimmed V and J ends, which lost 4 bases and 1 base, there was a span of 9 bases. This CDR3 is CASSPTSSYEQYF. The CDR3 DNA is TGCGCCAGCAGCCCAACTAGTTCCTACGAGCAGTACTTC.

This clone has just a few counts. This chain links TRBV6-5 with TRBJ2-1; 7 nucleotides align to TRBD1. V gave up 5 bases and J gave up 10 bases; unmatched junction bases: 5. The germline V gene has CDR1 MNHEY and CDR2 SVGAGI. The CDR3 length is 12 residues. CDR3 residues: CASSRQGGEQFF. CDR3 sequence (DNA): TGTGCCAGCAGTCGACAGGGCGGGGAGCAGTTCTTC.

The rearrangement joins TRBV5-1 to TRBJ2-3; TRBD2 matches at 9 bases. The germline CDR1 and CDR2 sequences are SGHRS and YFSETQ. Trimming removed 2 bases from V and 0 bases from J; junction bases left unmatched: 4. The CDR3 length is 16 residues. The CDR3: CASSFLAGDSTDTQYF. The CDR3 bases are TGCGCCAGCAGCTTTTTAGCGGGAGACAGCACAGATACGCAGTATTTT.

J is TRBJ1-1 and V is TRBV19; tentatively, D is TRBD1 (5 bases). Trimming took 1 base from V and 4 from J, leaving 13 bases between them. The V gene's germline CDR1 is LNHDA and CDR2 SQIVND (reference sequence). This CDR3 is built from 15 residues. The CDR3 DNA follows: TGTGCCAGTAGTATAGTGGGGCGGAGGGTCACTGAAGCTTTCTTT. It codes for CASSIVGRRVTEAFF.

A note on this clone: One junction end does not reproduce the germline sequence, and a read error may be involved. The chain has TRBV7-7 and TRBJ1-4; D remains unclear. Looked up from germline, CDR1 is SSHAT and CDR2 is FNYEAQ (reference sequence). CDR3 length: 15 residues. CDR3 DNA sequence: TGTGCTAGCAGCTTAGGAGGCAGTAGTAATGAAAAACTGTTTTTT. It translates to CASSLGGSSNEKLFF.

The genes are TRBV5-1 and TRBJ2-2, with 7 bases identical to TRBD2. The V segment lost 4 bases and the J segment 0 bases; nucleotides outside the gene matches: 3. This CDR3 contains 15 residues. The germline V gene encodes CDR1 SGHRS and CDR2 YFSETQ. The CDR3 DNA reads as TGCGCCAGCAGCATTCGGGGGGCGAACACCGGGGAGCTGTTTTTT. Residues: CASSIRGANTGELFF.

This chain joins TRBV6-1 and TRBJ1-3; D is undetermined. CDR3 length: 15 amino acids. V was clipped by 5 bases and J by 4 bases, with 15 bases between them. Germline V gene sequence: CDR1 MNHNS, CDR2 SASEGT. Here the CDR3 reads CASSPQAQTGNTIYF. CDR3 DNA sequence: TGTGCCAGCAGTCCTCAGGCTCAAACCGGAAACACCATATATTTT.